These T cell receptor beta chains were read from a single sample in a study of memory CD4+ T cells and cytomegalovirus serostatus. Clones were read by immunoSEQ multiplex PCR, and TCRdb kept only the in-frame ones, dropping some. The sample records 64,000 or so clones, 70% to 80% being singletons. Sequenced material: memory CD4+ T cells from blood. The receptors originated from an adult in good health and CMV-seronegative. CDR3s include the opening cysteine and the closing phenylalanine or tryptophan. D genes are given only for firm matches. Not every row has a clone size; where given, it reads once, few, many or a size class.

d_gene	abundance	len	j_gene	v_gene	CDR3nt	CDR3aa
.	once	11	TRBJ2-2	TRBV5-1	TGCGCCAGCCACCGAACCGGGGAGCTGTTTTTT	CASHRTGELFF
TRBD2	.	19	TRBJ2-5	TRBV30	TGTGCCTGGACGAAGGGATTAGCGGGGGGGTTACTATTCCAAGAGACCCAGTACTTC	CAWTKGLAGGLLFQETQYF
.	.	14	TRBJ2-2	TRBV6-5	TGTGCCAGCAGCCCGTGGGTTTCCACCGGGGAGCTGTTTTTT	CASSPWVSTGELFF
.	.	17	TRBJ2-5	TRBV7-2	TGTGCCAGCAGCTTAGGGGCAGTGGTGCGGTACCAAGAGACCCAGTACTTC	CASSLGAVVRYQETQYF
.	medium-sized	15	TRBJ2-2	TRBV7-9	TGTGCCAGCAGACCTCAGGGGTTTCGGACCGGGGAGCTGTTTTTT	CASRPQGFRTGELFF
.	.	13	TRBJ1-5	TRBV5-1	TGCGCCAGCAGCTTGGAGGTTAATCAGCCCCAGCATTTT	CASSLEVNQPQHF
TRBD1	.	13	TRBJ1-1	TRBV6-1	TGTGCCAGCAGGCTGGACAGGGCCTCTGAAGCTTTCTTT	CASRLDRASEAFF
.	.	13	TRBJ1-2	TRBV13	TGTGCCAGCAGCTTGAGGCAGCAAAGGGGCTACACCTTC	CASSLRQQRGYTF
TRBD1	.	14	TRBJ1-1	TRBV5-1	TGCGCCAGCAGCTTCCAGGGGGCTAGAACTGAAGCTTTCTTT	CASSFQGARTEAFF
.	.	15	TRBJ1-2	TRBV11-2	TGTGCCAGCAGCTTAGATGGGATCGGTAGCTATGGCTACACCTTC	CASSLDGIGSYGYTF
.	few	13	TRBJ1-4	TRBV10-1	TGCGCCAGCGGCAGCGGGGACGGAGAAAAACTGTTTTTT	CASGSGDGEKLFF
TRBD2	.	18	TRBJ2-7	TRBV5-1	TGCGCCAGCAGCTTGGCCCTACCTACTAGCGGAGCGTCCTACGAGCAGTACTTC	CASSLALPTSGASYEQYF
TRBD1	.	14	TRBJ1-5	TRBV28	TGTGCCAGCCAAACAGGGGGAAGGGGTCAGCCCCAGCATTTT	CASQTGGRGQPQHF
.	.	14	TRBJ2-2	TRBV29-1	TGCAGCGTTTCGGTGGGGGGTAGGGTCGGGGAGCTGTTTTTT	CSVSVGGRVGELFF
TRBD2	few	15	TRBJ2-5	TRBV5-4	TGTGCCAGCAGCCCTAGCGGGTCCCCTCAAGAGACCCAGTACTTC	CASSPSGSPQETQYF
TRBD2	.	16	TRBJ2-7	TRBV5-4	TGTGCCAGCAGCTTCGCAAAAGCCCGGGGGGACTACGAGCAGTACTTC	CASSFAKARGDYEQYF
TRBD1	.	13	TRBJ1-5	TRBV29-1	TGCAGCGTTTCTACAGGGGGCTCTCAGCCCCAGCATTTT	CSVSTGGSQPQHF
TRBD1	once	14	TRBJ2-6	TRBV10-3	TGTGCCACCACAGGGGGCTCTGGGGCCAACGTCCTGACTTTC	CATTGGSGANVLTF
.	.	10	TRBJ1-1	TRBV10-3	TGTGCCCCAAGGGGGTATGAAGCTTTCTTT	CAPRGYEAFF
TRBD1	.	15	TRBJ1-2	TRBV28	TGTGCCAGCAGTTCGGGGGGACAGTGGCAGGATGGCTACACCTTC	CASSSGGQWQDGYTF
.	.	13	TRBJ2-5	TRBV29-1	TGCAGCGTTGGTCGGGTTGGGGGAGAGACCCAGTACTTC	CSVGRVGGETQYF
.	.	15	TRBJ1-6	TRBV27	TGTGCCAGCACCCCGGAGGGCTCCTATAATTCACCCCTCCACTTT	CASTPEGSYNSPLHF
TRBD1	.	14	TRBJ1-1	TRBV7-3	TGTGCCAGCAGCTTAGCAGGACAGGGCGCTGAAGCTTTCTTT	CASSLAGQGAEAFF
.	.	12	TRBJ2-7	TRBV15	TGTGCCACCAGCAGAGATCGCCACGAGCAGTACTTC	CATSRDRHEQYF
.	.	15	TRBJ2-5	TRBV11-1	TGTGCCAGCAGCGAAGGTCGCAGGGGTAAAGAGACCCAGTACTTC	CASSEGRRGKETQYF
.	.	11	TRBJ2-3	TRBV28	TGTGCCAGCACGGCGGGGCAGAGGCAGTATTTT	CASTAGQRQYF
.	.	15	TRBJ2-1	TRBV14	TGTGCCAGCAGCCAAATCGGACTGGGGGGCAATGAGCAGTTCTTC	CASSQIGLGGNEQFF
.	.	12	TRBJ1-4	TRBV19	TGTGCCAGTAGTATAGGGAGTGAAAAACTGTTTTTT	CASSIGSEKLFF
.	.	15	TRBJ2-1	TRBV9	TGTGCCAGCAGCTCCGACGGAAGCTCCTACAATGAGCAGTTCTTC	CASSSDGSSYNEQFF
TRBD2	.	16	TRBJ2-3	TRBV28	TGTGCCAGCAGCCACCAACTAGCGGGAGAGTCAGATACGCAGTATTTT	CASSHQLAGESDTQYF
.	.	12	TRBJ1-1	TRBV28	TGTGCCAGCAGTTTTCGGGGGGGGAAAGCTTTCTTT	CASSFRGGKAFF
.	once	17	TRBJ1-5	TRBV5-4	TGTGCCAGCAGCGACCCCGGGGTAGGGCCAGTGAATCAGCCCCAGCATTTT	CASSDPGVGPVNQPQHF
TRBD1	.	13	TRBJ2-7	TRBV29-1	TGCAGCGCCACCGGGACAGGGGGCTACGAGCAGTACTTC	CSATGTGGYEQYF
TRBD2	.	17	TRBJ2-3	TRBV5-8	TGTGCCAGCAGCTTGGTCTCCGGGACTAGCGGTACAGATACGCAGTATTTT	CASSLVSGTSGTDTQYF
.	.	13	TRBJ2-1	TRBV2	TGTGCCAGCGGGACTGCTAACGACAATGAGCAGTTCTTC	CASGTANDNEQFF
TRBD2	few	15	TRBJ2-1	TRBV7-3	TGTGCCAACAGCCCCGGACTAGCGGGACCTAATGAGCAGTTCTTC	CANSPGLAGPNEQFF
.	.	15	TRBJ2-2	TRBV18	TGTGCCAGCTCACCACCCCAGCCCAACACCGGGGAGCTGTTTTTT	CASSPPQPNTGELFF
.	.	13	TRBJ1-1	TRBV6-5	TGTGCCAGCAGTTTCGCCGGGACGCTGGAAGCTTTCTTT	CASSFAGTLEAFF
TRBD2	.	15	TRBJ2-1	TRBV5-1	TGCGCCAGCAGCCCGGGCCCTAGCGGGAGCAATGAGCAGTTCTTC	CASSPGPSGSNEQFF